A selection of T cell receptor beta chains follows, all from one sample in a study of Graves' ophthalmopathy and Graves' hyperthyroidism. A single record per CDR3 protein comes from TCRdb applying MiXCR to the multiplex PCR reads. The sample includes 600,000 to 650,000 distinct CDR3 sequences, approximately 22% seen only once; the top ten take roughly 6.9%. Specimen: peripheral blood. The receptor set was obtained from a woman younger than 35 with stable Graves' hyperthyroidism. Some clones in this sample may be carry-over from other donors' samples. Each CDR3 is given with its conserved first and last residue. Each record gives: clone size, D gene, V gene, J gene, CDR3 DNA, CDR3 protein. A D gene is named only where the DNA matches it firmly. A row's size may be missing; if present it is once, few, many or a size class.

clone size: few
D gene: TRBD1
V gene: TRBV12-3/TRBV12-4
J gene: TRBJ1-1
CDR3 DNA: TGTGCCAGCAGGGGACAGGGGAAAAGCGGTGAAGCTTTCTTT
CDR3 protein: CASRGQGKSGEAFF

clone size: many
D gene: .
V gene: TRBV25-1
J gene: TRBJ2-2
CDR3 DNA: TGTGCCAGCAGCCCCCGAGCGAGGGTCTCCGGGGAGCTGTTTTTT
CDR3 protein: CASSPRARVSGELFF

clone size: .
D gene: .
V gene: TRBV27
J gene: TRBJ1-1
CDR3 DNA: TGTGCCAGCAGTTTACAGGGTGAATTCACTGAAGCTTTCTTT
CDR3 protein: CASSLQGEFTEAFF

clone size: few
D gene: TRBD2
V gene: TRBV7-3
J gene: TRBJ2-2
CDR3 DNA: TGTGCCAGCAGCTCGACAACTAGCGGGGGGTCGTTAGACCCCGGGGAGCTGTTTTTT
CDR3 protein: CASSSTTSGGSLDPGELFF

clone size: many
D gene: .
V gene: TRBV7-9
J gene: TRBJ2-7
CDR3 DNA: TGTGCCAGCAGCTTAAACAGGATTTACGAGCAGTACTTC
CDR3 protein: CASSLNRIYEQYF

clone size: few
D gene: TRBD2
V gene: TRBV20-1
J gene: TRBJ2-5
CDR3 DNA: TGCAGTGCTAGGTGGGGGACTAGCGGGTTCCAAGAGACCCAGTACTTC
CDR3 protein: CSARWGTSGFQETQYF

clone size: many
D gene: .
V gene: TRBV12-5
J gene: TRBJ2-7
CDR3 DNA: TGTGCTAGTGCCACGGACAGCTTACCCTACGAGCAGTACTTC
CDR3 protein: CASATDSLPYEQYF

clone size: many
D gene: TRBD1
V gene: TRBV5-5
J gene: TRBJ2-5
CDR3 DNA: TGTGCCAGCAGCGACCCCTGGGACAGGGGATCGGAGACCCAGTACTTC
CDR3 protein: CASSDPWDRGSETQYF

clone size: many
D gene: .
V gene: TRBV15
J gene: TRBJ2-7
CDR3 DNA: TGTGCCACCAGCAGAGATTTAGGGGAGGTGAACGAGCAGTACTTC
CDR3 protein: CATSRDLGEVNEQYF

clone size: many
D gene: .
V gene: TRBV6-5
J gene: TRBJ2-7
CDR3 DNA: TGTGCCAGCAGTTATGCAGGGTTCGAGCAGTACTTC
CDR3 protein: CASSYAGFEQYF

clone size: .
D gene: TRBD2
V gene: TRBV12-3/TRBV12-4
J gene: TRBJ2-2
CDR3 DNA: TGTGCCAGCAGACCACTAGCGGACACCGGGGAGCTGTTTTTT
CDR3 protein: CASRPLADTGELFF

clone size: few
D gene: .
V gene: TRBV27
J gene: TRBJ2-5
CDR3 DNA: TGTGCCAGCAGTAATTGGAGGGACAACCAAGAGACCCAGTACTTC
CDR3 protein: CASSNWRDNQETQYF

clone size: .
D gene: .
V gene: TRBV20-1
J gene: TRBJ1-5
CDR3 DNA: TGCAGTGCTAGGTTTAGGTCCAATCAGCCCCAGCATTTT
CDR3 protein: CSARFRSNQPQHF

clone size: few
D gene: TRBD1
V gene: TRBV11-1
J gene: TRBJ1-1
CDR3 DNA: TGTGCCAGCAGCCCCCCCCCGGACAGGCCCAACACTGAAGCTTTCTTT
CDR3 protein: CASSPPPDRPNTEAFF

clone size: many
D gene: .
V gene: TRBV7-9
J gene: TRBJ2-2
CDR3 DNA: TGTGCCAGCAGCTTAGTAGCCGGTGGCACCGGGGAGCTGTTTTTT
CDR3 protein: CASSLVAGGTGELFF

clone size: .
D gene: .
V gene: TRBV5-1
J gene: TRBJ2-2
CDR3 DNA: TGCGCCAGCAGCTCCTCTAGTCGAGCCGGGGAGCTGTTTTTT
CDR3 protein: CASSSSSRAGELFF

clone size: .
D gene: .
V gene: TRBV7-2
J gene: TRBJ2-5
CDR3 DNA: TGTGCCAGCAGCTTTGGACAGCTCCAAGAGACCCAGTACTTC
CDR3 protein: CASSFGQLQETQYF

clone size: .
D gene: .
V gene: TRBV6-2/TRBV6-3
J gene: TRBJ1-5
CDR3 DNA: TGTGCCAGCAGTTACGGGGGGGCACAGTATCAGCCCCAGCATTTT
CDR3 protein: CASSYGGAQYQPQHF

clone size: many
D gene: .
V gene: TRBV28
J gene: TRBJ2-7
CDR3 DNA: TGTGCCAGCACTATCGACGGGACATCCTACGAGCAGTACTTC
CDR3 protein: CASTIDGTSYEQYF

clone size: many
D gene: .
V gene: TRBV6-1
J gene: TRBJ1-5
CDR3 DNA: TGTGCCAGCAGTGAATTTACAGTCCGGATCAATCAGCCCCAGCATTTT
CDR3 protein: CASSEFTVRINQPQHF

clone size: many
D gene: .
V gene: TRBV7-8
J gene: TRBJ2-7
CDR3 DNA: TGTGCCAGCAGCTTAGTAAGGACAGATCGCTCCTACGAGCAGTACTTC
CDR3 protein: CASSLVRTDRSYEQYF

clone size: .
D gene: .
V gene: TRBV7-2
J gene: TRBJ2-5
CDR3 DNA: TGTGCCAGCAGCTCCCCTTCGACAGGTCCCCAGTACTTC
CDR3 protein: CASSSPSTGPQYF

clone size: .
D gene: .
V gene: TRBV28
J gene: TRBJ1-1
CDR3 DNA: TGTGCCAGCAGTTTAATCCGGTTCCAACTCACTGAAGCTTTCTTT
CDR3 protein: CASSLIRFQLTEAFF

clone size: .
D gene: TRBD2
V gene: TRBV6-7
J gene: TRBJ2-3
CDR3 DNA: TGTGCCAGCAGTTACGAATTTAGAGCGGGAGGGCCTCGGGCAGATACGCAGTATTTT
CDR3 protein: CASSYEFRAGGPRADTQYF

clone size: many
D gene: TRBD1
V gene: TRBV2
J gene: TRBJ2-5
CDR3 DNA: TGTGCCAGCAGTGTTGGACAGGGGATAACCCCGGAGACCCAGTACTTC
CDR3 protein: CASSVGQGITPETQYF

clone size: many
D gene: TRBD1
V gene: TRBV6-5
J gene: TRBJ1-2
CDR3 DNA: TGTGCCAGCAGTTACGAGGGGGCAGGTGATGGCTACACCTTC
CDR3 protein: CASSYEGAGDGYTF

clone size: many
D gene: TRBD1
V gene: TRBV6-2/TRBV6-3
J gene: TRBJ1-5
CDR3 DNA: TGTGCCAGCAGCCTGAACAGGGGCCTCAATCAGCCCCAGCATTTT
CDR3 protein: CASSLNRGLNQPQHF

clone size: .
D gene: TRBD1
V gene: TRBV7-9
J gene: TRBJ1-2
CDR3 DNA: TGTGCCAGCAGCTTAGAGCGCAGGGGGGGGAACTATGGCTACACCTTC
CDR3 protein: CASSLERRGGNYGYTF

clone size: few
D gene: TRBD2
V gene: TRBV5-1
J gene: TRBJ2-7
CDR3 DNA: TGCGCCAGCAGTTTTCTAGCGGGAGTTAACTACGAGCAGTACTTC
CDR3 protein: CASSFLAGVNYEQYF

clone size: .
D gene: .
V gene: TRBV6-5
J gene: TRBJ1-1
CDR3 DNA: TGTGCCAGCATTAGCATCATCCACCACACTGAAGCTTTCTTT
CDR3 protein: CASISIIHHTEAFF

clone size: .
D gene: .
V gene: TRBV3-1
J gene: TRBJ2-2
CDR3 DNA: TGTGCCAGCAGCCAAGAGGTCGGGGGCACCGGGGAGCTGTTTTTT
CDR3 protein: CASSQEVGGTGELFF

clone size: many
D gene: TRBD1
V gene: TRBV6-5
J gene: TRBJ1-2
CDR3 DNA: TGTGCCAGCCAGTCCAATTCACAGGGGGCGGAAGGCTACACCTTC
CDR3 protein: CASQSNSQGAEGYTF

clone size: few
D gene: .
V gene: TRBV30
J gene: TRBJ1-1
CDR3 DNA: TGTGCCTGGAGTGTACGGGCGAGGACTGAAGCTTTCTTT
CDR3 protein: CAWSVRARTEAFF

clone size: many
D gene: .
V gene: TRBV6-5
J gene: TRBJ1-6
CDR3 DNA: TGTGCCAGCAGTTATGGTCCTCCAGCCAGATCACCCCTCCACTTT
CDR3 protein: CASSYGPPARSPLHF

clone size: many
D gene: .
V gene: TRBV20-1
J gene: TRBJ1-2
CDR3 DNA: TGCAGTGCTAGCCCAGGGAGCGCCTCTGGCTACACCTTC
CDR3 protein: CSASPGSASGYTF

clone size: .
D gene: .
V gene: TRBV20-1
J gene: TRBJ1-1
CDR3 DNA: TGCAGTGCTAGGGGGCCTGGTGGAGGCAGCATGAACACTGAAGCTTTCTTT
CDR3 protein: CSARGPGGGSMNTEAFF

clone size: many
D gene: .
V gene: TRBV6-5
J gene: TRBJ2-2
CDR3 DNA: TGTGCCAGCAGTTACTCGATACCCGGGACCGGGGAGCTGTTTTTT
CDR3 protein: CASSYSIPGTGELFF

clone size: many
D gene: TRBD2
V gene: TRBV7-8
J gene: TRBJ2-5
CDR3 DNA: TGTGCCAGCAGCGCCTCCGGGACTAGCGACCAAGAGACCCAGTACTTC
CDR3 protein: CASSASGTSDQETQYF

clone size: .
D gene: .
V gene: TRBV12-3/TRBV12-4
J gene: TRBJ2-2
CDR3 DNA: TGTGCCAGCAGTTTGGGGGGACTTACTACGGCCGGGGAGCTGTTTTTT
CDR3 protein: CASSLGGLTTAGELFF

clone size: many
D gene: .
V gene: TRBV12-3/TRBV12-4
J gene: TRBJ2-5
CDR3 DNA: TGTGCCAGCAGTTTAGACCAGACCCAAGAGACCCAGTACTTC
CDR3 protein: CASSLDQTQETQYF

clone size: many
D gene: .
V gene: TRBV20-1
J gene: TRBJ2-7
CDR3 DNA: TGCAGTGGACGCTCTCTAAGCACAACTTCCTACGAGCAGTACTTC
CDR3 protein: CSGRSLSTTSYEQYF

clone size: .
D gene: .
V gene: TRBV11-2
J gene: TRBJ1-3
CDR3 DNA: TGTGCCAGCAGCTTAGATTGGAGGGCTGGAAACACCATATATTTT
CDR3 protein: CASSLDWRAGNTIYF

clone size: many
D gene: .
V gene: TRBV28
J gene: TRBJ1-2
CDR3 DNA: TGTGCCTTAGGCAGGGGTCTTCGCTATGGCTACACCTTC
CDR3 protein: CALGRGLRYGYTF

clone size: .
D gene: .
V gene: TRBV5-1
J gene: TRBJ2-7
CDR3 DNA: TGCGCCAGCAGCTTGGAACAGGACTCGGTCTACGAGCAGTACTTC
CDR3 protein: CASSLEQDSVYEQYF